Listed here are 4 T cell receptor beta chains from one sample, sequenced in a study of cytomegalovirus exposure and HLA in healthy donors. The PCR made use of 60 Vbeta and 13 Jbeta primers. Using immunoSEQ multiplex PCR, the repertoire was profiled, and TCRdb retains in-frame clones only, with some absent. The sample holds about 190,000 clones, roughly 80% seen once. The specimen sequenced was PBMCs. The source of these receptors is a man aged 50 to 59 in good health and CMV-seronegative.

About this clone: Mismatch with germline at one junction end may stem from a read error. Other DNA variants within this sample encode the same CDR3. The chain links TRBV27 to TRBJ1-2; 12 bases are shared with TRBD1. This CDR3 spans 15 amino acids. The germline V gene has CDR1 MNHEY and CDR2 SMNVEV (reference sequence). The CDR3 region is CASSSPGQGASGYTF. In DNA form, the CDR3 reads TGCGCCAGCAGTTCACCGGGACAGGGGGCCAGTGGCTACACCTTC.

The chain couples TRBV21-1 to TRBJ1-2. TRBV21-1 is tagged as a pseudogene. The length of the CDR3 is 15 residues. This chain's CDR3 is CASSGGEFPEGGYTF. DNA of the CDR3: TGTGCCAGCAGCGGGGGGGAGTTCCCGGAGGGTGGCTACACCTTC.

V gene TRBV18 combines with J gene TRBJ1-1; TRBD1 might be the D (6 bases). V gave up 3 bases and J gave up 1 base, with 12 bases separating them. The germline gives CDR1 KGHSH, CDR2 LQKENI. The CDR3 consists of 15 residues. The CDR3 nucleotides read TGTGCCAGCTCACCCCAGGGGTTTACGAACACTGAAGCTTTCTTT. Protein product: CASSPQGFTNTEAFF.

The chain has TRBV5-6 and TRBJ2-5; TRBD1 matches 9 bases. This CDR3 comprises 16 residues. Germline V gene data show CDR1 as SGHDT and CDR2 as YYEEEE. The V gene end was trimmed by 0 bases and the J gene end by 5 bases; junction bases not matched to a gene: 8. The CDR3 nucleotides are TGTGCCAGCAGCTTGGGGATAGGACAGGGGATGGAGACCCAGTACTTC. Its protein is CASSLGIGQGMETQYF.